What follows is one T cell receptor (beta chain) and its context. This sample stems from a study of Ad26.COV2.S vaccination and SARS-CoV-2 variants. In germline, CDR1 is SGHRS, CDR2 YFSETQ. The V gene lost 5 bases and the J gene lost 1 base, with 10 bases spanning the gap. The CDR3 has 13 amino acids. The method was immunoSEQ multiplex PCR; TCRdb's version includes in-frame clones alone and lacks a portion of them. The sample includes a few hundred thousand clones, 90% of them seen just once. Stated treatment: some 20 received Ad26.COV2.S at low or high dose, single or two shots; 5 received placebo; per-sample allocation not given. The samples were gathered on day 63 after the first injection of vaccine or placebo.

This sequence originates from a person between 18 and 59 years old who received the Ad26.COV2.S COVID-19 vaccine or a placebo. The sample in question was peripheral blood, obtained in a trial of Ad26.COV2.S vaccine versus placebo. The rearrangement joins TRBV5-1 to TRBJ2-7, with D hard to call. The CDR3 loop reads CASSGVMSYEQYF. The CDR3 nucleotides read TGCGCCAGCAGTGGCGTTATGTCCTACGAGCAGTACTTC.